This T cell receptor beta chain stems from a study of blood T cells in healthy people across ages. Findings of the study overall: Correlation between TCR beta diversity and naive T cell percentage was strong.

The authors isolated at least 6.5 million PBMCs per sample. This clonotype was seen ten or more times. Its cognate antigen is unknown. Combining a sample-barcoded 5' primer with a J-beta primer mix, a second PCR ran for roughly 7 to 12 cycles. Every single cDNA molecule received a tag from a template-switch adaptor with 12 random nucleotides. Each of the samples gave a minimum of 3 million paired-end reads that contained CDR3. Via MiXCR, TCRdb re-called the 5' RACE reads, giving one row per CDR3 protein. This table holds 850,000 to 1,000,000 distinct CDR3 sequences, roughly half found once. The V end lost 5 bases, the J end lost 2 bases, and 7 bases lay between the germline ends. This CDR3 region has 12 residues. Germline CDR1 is SQVTM and CDR2 is ANQGSEA.

This TCR came from an older woman in good health. The chain is built from TRBV29-1 and TRBJ1-3; D remains ambiguous. The sample was blood. Written as DNA, the CDR3 is TGCAGCGTTTTTGGCACTGGAAACACCATATATTTT. It specifies CSVFGTGNTIYF.